Listed here is a single T cell receptor beta chain. The record originates from a study of T cell changes during pregnancy in multiple sclerosis. V lost 0 bases and J lost 8, with 24 bases in between. There are 18 residues in the CDR3. Germline-derived CDR1 and CDR2 are SGHDT and YYEEEE. TCRdb keeps only in-frame clones here, not all; method: immunoSEQ multiplex PCR. The table has tens of thousands of clones, 90% to 95% seen once; the top ten hold around 0.4%. The TCR was taken from a female donor with multiple sclerosis, enrolled in a pregnancy study. V usage is TRBV5-6 and J usage is TRBJ2-1, with D possibly being TRBD2 (6 bases). The starting material was CD4+ T cells from peripheral blood mononuclear cells, obtained in the second trimester of pregnancy. The CDR3 sequence: CASSLDIGFGSWGDEQFF. DNA of the CDR3: TGTGCCAGCAGCTTGGATATCGGGTTCGGATCGTGGGGGGATGAGCAGTTCTTC.